This is a list of T cell receptor beta chains from one sample in a study of cytomegalovirus exposure and HLA in healthy donors. Sequencing used immunoSEQ multiplex PCR; TCRdb keeps in-frame clones, though not all of them. The sample includes 150,000 to 200,000 clones, about 75% of them seen just once. The sequenced sample was PBMCs. The origin of the receptors is a woman aged 50 to 65 in good health and CMV-seropositive. Each CDR3 is given with its conserved first and last residue. The order of the fields is J gene, clone size, D gene, V gene, CDR3 DNA, CDR3 protein. D genes are given only for firm matches. A row's size may be missing; if present it is once, few, many or a size class.

TRBJ2-3 . TRBD2 TRBV9 TGTGCCTGTACCCCGGGACTAGCCCCAGATACGCAGTATTTT CACTPGLAPDTQYF
TRBJ1-5 once . TRBV15 TGTGCCACCAGGGGGGGTTGGGGCAATCAGCCCCAGCATTTT CATRGGWGNQPQHF
TRBJ2-3 . TRBD1 TRBV5-1 TGCGCCAGCAGCCAGACGGGACAGCCCACAGATACGCAGTATTTT CASSQTGQPTDTQYF
TRBJ1-2 . . TRBV5-4 TGTGCCAGCAGCTTGCCTCCGGACAGTGGGGGCGATGGCTACACCTTC CASSLPPDSGGDGYTF
TRBJ2-1 . TRBD1 TRBV4-1 TGCGCCAGCAGCCAAGAACGGACAGGGCACAATGAGCAGTTCTTC CASSQERTGHNEQFF
TRBJ2-2 . . TRBV5-1 TGCGCCAGCAGCTACATGGGTCATAGCCCCGGGGAGCTGTTTTTT CASSYMGHSPGELFF
TRBJ2-5 . . TRBV28 TGTGCCAGCACCCCGCTCGGCAGGGGTTTGAAAGAGACCCAGTACTTC CASTPLGRGLKETQYF
TRBJ2-3 . . TRBV7-2 TGTGCCAGCAGCTTAGGCTATTCCAATACGCAGTATTTT CASSLGYSNTQYF
TRBJ2-5 . . TRBV9 TGTGCCAGCAGCGCTAGGGACTGGGAAGAGACCCAGTACTTC CASSARDWEETQYF
TRBJ2-5 . . TRBV6-6 TGTGCCAGCAGTTACGCAGGGGCCATGTACCAAGAGACCCAGTACTTC CASSYAGAMYQETQYF
TRBJ2-6 . . TRBV4-2 TGTGCCAGCAGCCAGAGAGGTCGGGTCTCCGGGGCCAACGTCCTGACTTTC CASSQRGRVSGANVLTF
TRBJ2-7 . . TRBV19 TGTGCCAGTAGAAGTAGCCTGGGGAGCTACGAGCAGTACTTC CASRSSLGSYEQYF
TRBJ2-1 . TRBD2 TRBV7-2 TGTGCCAGCAGCTTCTCTAGCGGGACTTACAATGAGCAGTTCTTC CASSFSSGTYNEQFF
TRBJ2-7 . TRBD2 TRBV4-2 TGTGCCAGCAGCCAAGGGACTAGCGGTTACGAGCAGTACTTC CASSQGTSGYEQYF
TRBJ2-2 . TRBD2 TRBV10-1 TGCGCCAGCAGTGGGGGAACTAGCGCTAACACCGGGGAGCTGTTTTTT CASSGGTSANTGELFF
TRBJ2-2 . TRBD1 TRBV27 TGTGCCAGCAGTTTACGAAGGACAGGGAACACCGGGGAGCTGTTTTTT CASSLRRTGNTGELFF
TRBJ1-5 . . TRBV11-2 TGTGCCAGCAGCTCCGGGGTCGGGGATCAGCCCCAGCATTTT CASSSGVGDQPQHF
TRBJ1-4 . . TRBV4-3 TGCGCCAGCAGCCAAGAGGGCGCAACTAATGAAAAACTGTTTTTT CASSQEGATNEKLFF
TRBJ2-2 . . TRBV7-9 TGTGCCAGCAGCTTGGGGCTGGGGGGGCCTTCGAACACCGGGGAGCTGTTTTTT CASSLGLGGPSNTGELFF
TRBJ2-1 . TRBD1 TRBV6-5 TGTGCCAGCAACCGGGACAGGGTTAACAATGAGCAGTTCTTC CASNRDRVNNEQFF
TRBJ2-2 . . TRBV4-1 TGCGCCAGCAGCCAAGGGCCCCACAGCTCAGCGAACACCGGGGAGCTGTTTTTT CASSQGPHSSANTGELFF
TRBJ2-1 once . TRBV9 TGTGCCAGCAGCGAGTCCCCTTCCCGGGGGAGCTCCTACAATGAGCAGTTCTTC CASSESPSRGSSYNEQFF
TRBJ2-1 . TRBD1 TRBV19 TGTGCCAGTAGTAGCCGACGACAGGGGTACAATGAGCAGTTCTTC CASSSRRQGYNEQFF
TRBJ1-1 . . TRBV19 TGTGCCAGTAGGATTGATCTAACTGAAGCTTTCTTT CASRIDLTEAFF
TRBJ2-7 . . TRBV7-2 TGTGCCAGCAGCCCCGACCGGGACTCCCAGTACGAGCAGTACTTC CASSPDRDSQYEQYF
TRBJ2-5 . TRBD1 TRBV28 TGTGCCAGCAGTTCTTGGACAGGGGGCCAAGAGGCCCAGTACTTC CASSSWTGGQEAQYF
TRBJ2-7 few TRBD2 TRBV4-1 TGCGCCAGCAGCCAAGTCCGCAGCGGGGGCGAGCAGTACTTC CASSQVRSGGEQYF
TRBJ1-5 . . TRBV15 TGTGCCACCAGCGGGGAGAGGCTCACGGAGCCCCAGCATTTT CATSGERLTEPQHF
TRBJ1-2 . . TRBV5-6 TGTGCCAGCACCCGCGCCCCACCTTCTAACTATGGCTACACCTTC CASTRAPPSNYGYTF
TRBJ2-7 . TRBD2 TRBV7-8 TGTGCCAGCAGCTTAGCGCTTCGGGGGGGTAGGCACGAGCAGTACTTC CASSLALRGGRHEQYF
TRBJ2-3 . . TRBV19 TGTGCCAGTAGTCCGGGGACAGGACTAGGCACAGATACGCAGTATTTT CASSPGTGLGTDTQYF
TRBJ2-2 . TRBD2 TRBV7-2 TGTGCCAGCAGCCCCGGGGCTAGCGGCACCGGGGAGCTGTTTTTT CASSPGASGTGELFF
TRBJ2-3 . . TRBV7-6 TGTGCCAGCGGCCACGGGGTGGCGATTTACACAGATACGCAGTATTTT CASGHGVAIYTDTQYF
TRBJ1-5 . . TRBV10-2 TGCGCCAGCAGTGAGTCTTATGGGGCCAGCAATCAGCCCCAGCATTTT CASSESYGASNQPQHF
TRBJ2-3 . . TRBV5-6 TGTGCCAGCAGCTTTTATAGCACAGATACGCAGTATTTT CASSFYSTDTQYF
TRBJ2-3 . . TRBV7-8 TGTGCCAGCAGCTTAGAGGGGGTCTTTAGCACAGATACGCAGTATTTT CASSLEGVFSTDTQYF